These 15 T cell receptor beta chains were sequenced from one sample in a study of blood T cell repertoires in COVID-19. Profiling relied on immunoSEQ multiplex PCR, and the TCRdb table lists in-frame clones only, not all of them. Of 400,000 to 450,000 clones listed, 80% to 90% are singletons. The sequencing sample was made of peripheral blood. These receptors were taken from a woman in her twenties or thirties with active or convalescent COVID-19.

The chain uses TRBV18 and TRBJ1-1; D gene uncertain. The CDR3 spans 13 residues. Germline V CDR1 and CDR2: KGHSH, LQKENI. Trimming left V 2 bases short and J 3 bases short, with 7 bases between. The chain's CDR3 is CASSPIPDTEAFF. As DNA, the CDR3 is TGTGCCAGCTCACCAATCCCGGACACTGAAGCTTTCTTT.

The chain couples TRBV3-1 (or the pseudogene TRBV3-2) to TRBJ1-1, with D perhaps TRBD1 (6 bases). The germline V gene has CDR1 LGHDT and CDR2 YNNKEL (reference sequence). The CDR3 sequence is 14 residues long. With 6 bases removed from V and 5 bases from J, the gap between germline ends came to 16 bases. The CDR3 spells CASSQQGGITEAFF. CDR3 sequence (DNA): TGTGCCAGCAGTCAACAGGGAGGGATTACTGAAGCTTTCTTT.

The chain has TRBV7-2 and TRBJ2-5; TRBD2 matches 7 bases. This CDR3 has 14 amino acids. Germline V gives CDR1 SGHTA, CDR2 FQGNSA. V gave up 4 bases and J gave up 5 bases; unmatched junction bases: 7. The CDR3 region is CASSWPGGWETQYF. The CDR3 DNA follows: TGTGCCAGCAGCTGGCCGGGGGGTTGGGAGACCCAGTACTTC. The whole variable domain, filled in from reference TRBV7-2 and TRBJ2-5, reads GAGVSQSPSNKVTEKGKDVELRCDPISGHTALYWYRQSLGQGLEFLIYFQGNSAPDKSGLPSDRFSAERTGGSVSTLTIQRTQQEDSAVYLCASSWPGGWETQYFGPGTRLLVL.

The chain has TRBV2 and TRBJ1-1; TRBD1 matches at 7 bases. Germline V lookup: CDR1 SNHLY, CDR2 FYNNEI. The CDR3 totals 13 residues. Losses at the gene ends were 6 bases for V and 4 bases for J; bases not matched to a gene: 5. The CDR3 DNA is TGTGCCAGCAGCATGGGACAGTTCACTGAAGCTTTCTTT. Translating gives CASSMGQFTEAFF.

This clone has more than one count but fewer than ten. The chain uses TRBV18 and TRBJ1-1, with 7 bases matching TRBD1. This CDR3 contains 16 residues. Trimming cost V 6 bases and J 3 bases; bases outside gene matches: 13. The germline V gene has CDR1 KGHSH and CDR2 LQKENI. CDR3 sequence reads: CASSDQRGPIYTEAFF. The CDR3 DNA is TGTGCCAGCTCCGACCAGAGGGGGCCAATATACACTGAAGCTTTCTTT.

V is TRBV4-1 and J is TRBJ1-1, with D possibly being TRBD1 (6 bases). With 2 bases removed from V and 5 bases from J, the gap between germline ends came to 12 bases. The CDR3 sequence is 14 residues long. CDR1 and CDR2 (germline): MGHRA, YSYEKL. The CDR3 DNA sequence: TGCGCCAGCAGCCAACCCAGGGGTGGGACTGAAGCTTTCTTT. Translation: CASSQPRGGTEAFF.

This rearrangement joins TRBV10-3 to TRBJ1-2; TRBD1 might be the D (6 bases). The CDR3 loop spans 13 amino acids. Trimming took 6 bases from V and 0 from J, leaving 8 bases between them. In germline, CDR1 is ENHRY, CDR2 SYGVKD. In DNA form, the CDR3 reads TGTGCCATCAGGGACAGCGCTAACTATGGCTACACCTTC. Translating it yields CAIRDSANYGYTF.

The rearrangement uses TRBV3-1 (or the pseudogene TRBV3-2) and TRBJ1-5; no definite D call. Trimming stripped 1 base from V and 5 bases from J, with 6 bases between. The CDR3 has 13 amino acids. Germline V gene data show CDR1 as LGHDT and CDR2 as YNNKEL (reference sequence). The DNA of the CDR3 is TGTGCCAGCAGCCAAGCGGGGTATCAGCCCCAGCATTTT. Its translation is CASSQAGYQPQHF.

The V and J genes are TRBV7-6 and TRBJ1-1; 8 nucleotides align to TRBD1. The V segment lost 5 bases and the J segment 0 bases; nucleotides outside the gene matches: 5. This CDR3 comprises 15 residues. The germline gives CDR1 SGHVS, CDR2 FNYEAQ. This chain's CDR3 is CASSEGQAMNTEAFF. CDR3 sequence (DNA): TGTGCCAGCAGCGAGGGACAGGCAATGAACACTGAAGCTTTCTTT.

The V call is TRBV11-2, the J call TRBJ1-2, with TRBD1 as a possible D gene (6 bases). Germline V gene data show CDR1 as SGHAT and CDR2 as FQNNGV. The V gene lost 4 bases and the J gene lost 4 bases, with 13 bases spanning the gap. The CDR3 consists of 14 residues. Here the CDR3 reads CASSSGQSLYGYTF. The CDR3 DNA follows: TGTGCCAGCAGCTCGGGACAAAGTCTCTATGGCTACACCTTC. The full variable domain, with the rest looked up from reference TRBV11-2 and TRBJ1-2, is EAGVAQSPRYKIIEKRQSVAFWCNPISGHATLYWYQQILGQGPKLLIQFQNNGVVDDSQLPKDRFSAERLKGVDSTLKIQPAKLEDSAVYLCASSSGQSLYGYTFGSGTRLTVV.

The chain links TRBV3-1 (or the pseudogene TRBV3-2) to TRBJ1-3; a possible D gene is TRBD1 (5 bases). The V and J ends lost 1 base and 4 bases respectively, with 11 bases between them. Germline assignment: CDR1 LGHDT and CDR2 YNNKEL (reference sequence). The CDR3 loop spans 15 amino acids. CDR3 nucleotides: TGTGCCAGCAGCCAAGCAGGGATGGAAGGAAACACCATATATTTT. It is translated as CASSQAGMEGNTIYF.

The chain joins TRBV4-1 to TRBJ2-3, with TRBD2 as a possible D gene (5 bases). Germline-derived CDR1 and CDR2 are MGHRA and YSYEKL. The CDR3 consists of 14 residues. V dropped 1 base and J dropped 7 bases, with 12 bases sitting between them. The DNA for the CDR3 is TGCGCCAGCAGCCAAGTCCTGGACTTTTATACGCAGTATTTT. Its protein product is CASSQVLDFYTQYF.

The rearrangement uses TRBV9 and TRBJ2-1; 11 nucleotides line up with TRBD2. This CDR3 comprises 18 residues. The germline V gene encodes CDR1 SGDLS and CDR2 YYNGEE. J was trimmed by 7 bases and V by 4 bases; bases with no gene match: 16. CDR3 loop: CASSPGTSGFLSWNEQFF. CDR3 coding DNA: TGTGCCAGCAGCCCCGGGACTAGCGGTTTTCTCTCGTGGAATGAGCAGTTCTTC.

V and J are TRBV2 and TRBJ2-5; D may be TRBD1 (5 bases). The germline V gene encodes CDR1 SNHLY and CDR2 FYNNEI. This CDR3 comprises 14 residues. The ends were cut back, 5 bases at V and 5 bases at J, with 15 bases in the middle. The CDR3 region is CASSPSGSGETQYF. The CDR3 DNA sequence: TGTGCCAGCAGTCCCTCAGGGTCAGGTGAGACCCAGTACTTC.

The rearrangement uses TRBV11-2 and TRBJ2-1, with D unresolved. This CDR3 spans 14 amino acids. Germline V gene sequence: CDR1 SGHAT, CDR2 FQNNGV. Deletions cut 0 bases from V and 3 bases from J, with 6 bases between. The CDR3 DNA follows: TGTGCCAGCAGCTTAGACCCCATCTACAATGAGCAGTTCTTC. Amino acids: CASSLDPIYNEQFF.